One sample yielded the 20 T cell receptor beta chains listed below, sequenced in a study of blood T cell repertoires in COVID-19. This table comes from immunoSEQ multiplex PCR, and its TCRdb copy is limited to in-frame clones, with some not included. The profile shows some 260,000 clones, over 80% of them singletons. Sequencing used PBMCs or T cells enriched from blood (not recorded which). These receptors all come from a young woman who had recovered from COVID-19.

This chain joins TRBV24-1 and TRBJ1-1; D possibly corresponds to TRBD1 (5 bases). V was trimmed by 1 base and J by 8 bases, leaving 7 bases between them. Germline assignment: CDR1 KGHDR and CDR2 SFDVKD. CDR3 size: 12 residues. CDR3 loop: CATSDLAGEAFF. CDR3 coding DNA: TGTGCCACCAGTGATTTAGCAGGGGAAGCTTTCTTT.

The genes are TRBV29-1 and TRBJ2-7, with 7 bases that match TRBD1. CDR3 length: 13 amino acids. With V trimmed by 6 bases and J by 0 bases, 5 bases remained unmatched. Germline lookup yields CDR1 SQVTM and CDR2 ANQGSEA. CDR3 DNA sequence: TGCAGCGTACACGACAGGGCCTCCTACGAGCAGTACTTC. Protein product: CSVHDRASYEQYF.

J is TRBJ2-1 and V is TRBV19; 12 bases line up with TRBD2. Germline CDR1 LNHDA, CDR2 SQIVND (reference sequence). This CDR3 is built from 16 residues. The junction had 5 bases not matched to a gene; V was cut back by 4 bases and J by 4 bases. The CDR3 nucleotides are TGTGCCAGTAGTACCCCCGGACTAGCGGGATACAATGAGCAGTTCTTC. Residues: CASSTPGLAGYNEQFF.

The V gene is TRBV9, the J gene TRBJ1-2; D is unresolved. Per germline, CDR1 SGDLS and CDR2 YYNGEE. This CDR3 has 14 residues. The V gene lost 0 bases and the J gene lost 8 bases, with 14 bases spanning the gap. For the CDR3, the DNA is TGTGCCAGCAGCGTAGGATTTACCGGGGAAGGCTACACCTTC. This encodes CASSVGFTGEGYTF.

This chain connects TRBV11-3 to TRBJ2-7; possible D gene TRBD2, 5 bases. The V end was cut by 6 bases, the J end by 3 bases, with 12 bases between. Germline V gives CDR1 SGHNT, CDR2 YENEEA. The CDR3 loop spans 13 amino acids. CDR3 sequence reads: CASSSRDNYEQYF. The CDR3 DNA reads TGTGCCAGCAGTTCGAGGGATAACTACGAGCAGTACTTC.

The V and J genes are TRBV7-9 and TRBJ1-2; 7 nucleotides align to TRBD1. V shed 3 bases and J 8 bases; nucleotides not matched to a gene: 9. The CDR3 extends over 14 amino acids. In germline, CDR1 is SEHNR, CDR2 FQNEAQ (reference sequence). The CDR3: CASSFGQGEDGYTF. The CDR3 nucleotides read TGTGCCAGCAGCTTCGGTCAGGGGGAAGACGGCTACACCTTC. Full variable domain (remainder filled in from reference TRBV7-9 and TRBJ1-2): DTGVSQNPRHKITKRGQNVTFRCDPISEHNRLYWYRQTLGQGPEFLTYFQNEAQLEKSRLLSDRFSAERPKGSFSTLEIQRTEQGDSAMYLCASSFGQGEDGYTFGSGTRLTVV.

The chain carries TRBV28 and TRBJ2-1; tentatively, D is TRBD2 (5 bases). This CDR3 contains 16 residues. Trimming removed 6 bases from V and 4 bases from J, with 19 bases in between. The V gene's germline CDR1 is MDHEN and CDR2 SYDVKM. CDR3 protein: CASSPTVREIYNEQFF. The CDR3 DNA follows: TGTGCCAGCAGCCCAACAGTGAGGGAGATTTACAATGAGCAGTTCTTC. The full variable domain, rest sourced from reference TRBV28 and TRBJ2-1, is DVKVTQSSRYLVKRTGEKVFLECVQDMDHENMFWYRQDPGLGLRLIYFSYDVKMKEKGDIPEGYSVSREKKERFSLILESASTNQTSMYLCASSPTVREIYNEQFFGPGTRLTVL.

The V and J genes are TRBV4-1 and TRBJ2-2; D not resolved. This CDR3 spans 17 amino acids. Germline V gene data show CDR1 as MGHRA and CDR2 as YSYEKL. Trimming left V 1 base short and J 2 bases short, with 14 bases between. As DNA, the CDR3 is TGCGCCAGCAGCCAAGGCCTGACACTTACCAACACCGGGGAGCTGTTTTTT. It is translated as CASSQGLTLTNTGELFF.

This clone is a singleton in its sample. The chain recombines TRBV3-1 (or the pseudogene TRBV3-2) with TRBJ1-1; perhaps TRBD1 as D (5 bases). The CDR3 is 14 amino acids. The V and J ends lost 1 base and 6 bases respectively, with 12 bases between them. Germline values: CDR1 LGHDT, CDR2 YNNKEL (reference sequence). The DNA of the CDR3 is TGTGCCAGCAGCCAAGTTTTGGGGGGAGCTGAAGCTTTCTTT. Amino acids: CASSQVLGGAEAFF.

The chain employs TRBV6-4 and TRBJ1-2, with 7 bases that match TRBD1. Germline assignment: CDR1 MRHNA and CDR2 SNTAGT. The ends lost 2 bases at V and 6 bases at J; junction bases unmatched: 3. CDR3 length equals 13 residues. The CDR3 nucleotides are TGTGCCAGCAGTGACGGGACAGCCAATGGCTACACCTTC. Translation: CASSDGTANGYTF.

The rearrangement uses TRBV28 and TRBJ1-1, with D unresolved. The CDR3 contains 13 residues. V lost 5 bases and J 4 bases, leaving 11 bases between the germline ends. Germline assignment: CDR1 MDHEN and CDR2 SYDVKM. CDR3 in amino acids: CASSPPLVTEAFF. Written as DNA, the CDR3 is TGTGCCAGCAGTCCTCCCCTAGTCACTGAAGCTTTCTTT.

The chain employs TRBV10-3 and TRBJ1-1; maybe TRBD1 (5 bases). With 10 bases removed from V and 2 bases from J, the gap between germline ends came to 14 bases. The germline CDR1 and CDR2 sequences are ENHRY and SYGVKD. The CDR3 runs to 13 residues. The CDR3 sequence is CATRRGLNTEAFF. CDR3 DNA: TGTGCCACCCGTCGGGGACTCAACACTGAAGCTTTCTTT.

The chain recombines TRBV7-3 with TRBJ2-1; the match to TRBD1 covers 8 bases. V shed 3 bases, J shed 5 bases, and the junction held 6 bases outside the gene matches. CDR1 and CDR2 from the germline V gene are SGHTA and FQGTGA. The CDR3 has 15 residues. In DNA, the CDR3 is TGTGCCAGCAGCTTCGACAGGGGCTCGAACAATGAGCAGTTCTTC. It yields the protein CASSFDRGSNNEQFF. Full variable domain (missing parts from reference TRBV7-3 and TRBJ2-1): GAGVSQTPSNKVTEKGKYVELRCDPISGHTALYWYRQSLGQGPEFLIYFQGTGAADDSGLPNDRFFAVRPEGSVSTLKIQRTERGDSAVYLCASSFDRGSNNEQFFGPGTRLTVL.

This clone occurred once. This chain links TRBV5-4 with TRBJ2-7; 7 bases fit TRBD1. J lost 5 bases, V lost 6 bases, and 11 bases had no gene match. This CDR3 has 14 amino acids. The germline CDR1 and CDR2 sequences are SGHNT and YYREEE (reference sequence). The DNA of the CDR3 is TGTGCCAGCAACCCGCAGGGGGATCTGGACGAGCAGTACTTC. This codes for CASNPQGDLDEQYF.

This CDR3 reads CASSLLPATGTDDYGYTF. CDR3 coding DNA: TGCGCCAGCAGCTTGCTCCCCGCGACAGGGACGGATGACTATGGCTACACCTTC. The chain couples TRBV5-1 to TRBJ1-2; 7 bases fit TRBD1. V shed 1 base and J 3 bases; nucleotides not matched to a gene: 15. Germline values: CDR1 SGHRS, CDR2 YFSETQ. The CDR3 is made up of 18 amino acids.

The chain uses TRBV28 and TRBJ2-5, with D uncertain. The CDR3 extends over 13 amino acids. With 5 bases removed from V and 1 base from J, the gap between germline ends came to 8 bases. Germline CDR1 reads MDHEN; CDR2 reads SYDVKM. DNA of the CDR3: TGTGCCAGCAGTCCCCCCATCCAAGAGACCCAGTACTTC. Protein sequence: CASSPPIQETQYF. The full variable domain, completed using reference TRBV28 and TRBJ2-5, is DVKVTQSSRYLVKRTGEKVFLECVQDMDHENMFWYRQDPGLGLRLIYFSYDVKMKEKGDIPEGYSVSREKKERFSLILESASTNQTSMYLCASSPPIQETQYFGPGTRLLVL.

The J gene is TRBJ2-2, the V gene TRBV5-6; D not certain. V was trimmed by 4 bases and J by 0 bases, leaving 7 bases between them. The CDR3 loop spans 14 amino acids. Germline CDR1 is SGHDT and CDR2 is YYEEEE. The CDR3, as DNA: TGTGCCAGCAGCCGTCCAGCGAACACCGGGGAGCTGTTTTTT. Its protein is CASSRPANTGELFF. The variable domain in full, with the rest retrieved from reference TRBV5-6 and TRBJ2-2, is DAGVTQSPTHLIKTRGQQVTLRCSPKSGHDTVSWYQQALGQGPQFIFQYYEEEERQRGNFPDRFSGHQFPNYSSELNVNALLLGDSALYLCASSRPANTGELFFGEGSRLTVL.

V and J are TRBV28 and TRBJ1-2; a possible D gene is TRBD1 (5 bases). The germline CDR1 and CDR2 sequences are MDHEN and SYDVKM. The CDR3 spans 17 residues. Trimming removed 2 bases at V and 2 bases at J, with 18 bases between. CDR3 loop: CASSLRVGAGSNYGYTF. Here the CDR3 DNA reads TGTGCCAGCAGTTTAAGGGTTGGGGCAGGCTCCAACTATGGCTACACCTTC.

The V call is TRBV4-2, the J call TRBJ2-5, with 9 bases identical to TRBD2. The CDR3 has 15 residues. Germline V CDR1 and CDR2: LGHNA, YNFKEQ. J was trimmed by 5 bases and V by 0 bases; bases with no gene match: 4. Here the CDR3 DNA reads TGTGCCAGCAGCCAAGATCTTAGCGGGGGTGAGACCCAGTACTTC. This gives the protein CASSQDLSGGETQYF.

V and J are TRBV19 and TRBJ1-5; tentatively, D is TRBD1 (5 bases). V was clipped by 9 bases and J by 2 bases, with 26 bases between them. CDR3 length equals 18 residues. From germline, CDR1 is LNHDA and CDR2 SQIVND (reference sequence). CDR3 in amino acids: CASQTWGVWGRGNQPQHF. The CDR3 nucleotides are TGTGCCAGCCAAACCTGGGGGGTTTGGGGTCGGGGCAATCAGCCCCAGCATTTT.